This paragraph covers one T cell receptor (beta chain) sequence. Its cognate antigen has yet to be identified. The sample holds no much larger clone one base away, and base qualities are not on file. TCRbeta CDR3 regions were amplified from genomic DNA using the immunoSEQ Assay, a bias-controlled multiplex PCR. The paper's data handling went like this. The number of nucleated cells in each sample was estimated from the amplification of reference gene primers within the assay. Sequence reads were collapsed and filtered to measure the absolute abundance of every unique TCRbeta CDR3 rearrangement. For each sample, productive Simpson clonality was calculated by taking the square root of Simpson's diversity index across productive rearrangements. TCRdb stores this immuneACCESS table with in-frame sequences only. Part of the clones is absent; in the studies checked, under half of the shortfall reflects unresolved V genes, and no reason is known for the rest. V, J and clone size are those of that table, while D and trimming were read from the DNA. The sample contains about 180,000 clones, about four fifths of them found a single time. Of the sample, approximately 7% is held by the ten largest clones.

Whole blood was collected in K2EDTA tubes by collaborating institutions according to the institutions' own protocols. Collaborator samples were shipped for TCRbeta analysis as frozen whole blood, isolated PBMCs, or DNA extracted from either sample type. This specimen belongs to a study of blood T cell repertoires in COVID-19 (dated by TCRdb to the early 2020s). For context, the study as a whole: Collaborator samples came from the United States, Italy and Spain and covered acute and convalescent phases of COVID-19. The sample metadata nearly always contained a de-identified subject ID, COVID-19 status, age in years and sex. The dataset comprised deeply sampled blood TCRbeta repertoires from subjects exposed to, actively infected with, or recovered from COVID-19. Where HLA class I and class II types were available, the types were taken from metadata supplied by the sample provider, not from assay-based typing. The repertoires were released in a freely available public database meant as a resource for research on the immune response to SARS-CoV-2. The samples were drawn from two sources: the first 160 participants of the ongoing ImmuneRACE study, and 1,200 or so subjects contributed by 6 global collaborators. The material from the prospective study consisted of cDNA or gDNA derived from T cells, B-cell-depleted T cells, or PBMCs.

Trimming takes 6 bases off V and 6 bases off J; junction bases not matched to a gene: 8. CDR3 length: 14 amino acids, cysteine to phenylalanine. Only the CDR3 region is kept as DNA, spanning 42 bases read in frame from base 1. CDR1 and CDR2 are read off the germline V gene as LGHNT and FRNRAP. The paper as a whole reports these results and caveats: Clinical and demographic metadata were provided uncurated, with the amount varying by source and participant.

The sequence derives from a human donor in a cohort sampled during active COVID-19. Input material: peripheral blood. The V and J genes are TRBV12-5 and TRBJ1-1, with 9 middle bases fitting TRBD1. CDR3 protein: CASGQTGGEAEAFF. The bases are TGTGCTAGTGGACAAACAGGGGGCGAGGCTGAAGCTTTCTTT.